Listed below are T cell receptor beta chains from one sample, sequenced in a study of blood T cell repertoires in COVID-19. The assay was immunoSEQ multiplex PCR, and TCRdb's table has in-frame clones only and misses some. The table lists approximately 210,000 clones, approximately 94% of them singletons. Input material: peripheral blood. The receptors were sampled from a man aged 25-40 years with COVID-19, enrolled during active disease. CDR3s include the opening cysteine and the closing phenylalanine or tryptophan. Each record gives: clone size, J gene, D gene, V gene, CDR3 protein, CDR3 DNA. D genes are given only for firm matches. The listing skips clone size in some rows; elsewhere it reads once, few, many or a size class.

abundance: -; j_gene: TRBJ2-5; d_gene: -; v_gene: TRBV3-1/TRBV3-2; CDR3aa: CASSSPLRGRLETQYF; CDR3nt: TGTGCCAGCAGCTCCCCGTTGCGGGGGCGTCTGGAGACCCAGTACTTC
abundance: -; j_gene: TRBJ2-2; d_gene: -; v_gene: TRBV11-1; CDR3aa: CASSLSSGSFGELFF; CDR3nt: TGTGCCAGCAGCTTGAGTTCAGGGTCTTTCGGGGAGCTGTTTTTT
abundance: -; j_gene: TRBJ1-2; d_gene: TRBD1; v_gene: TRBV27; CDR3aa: CASIQVPGQGLYTF; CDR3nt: TGTGCCAGCATCCAAGTACCGGGACAGGGGTTGTACACCTTC
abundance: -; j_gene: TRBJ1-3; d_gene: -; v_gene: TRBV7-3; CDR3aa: CASSLGAGGSGNTIYF; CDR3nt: TGTGCCAGCAGCTTAGGGGCCGGAGGGTCTGGAAACACCATATATTTT
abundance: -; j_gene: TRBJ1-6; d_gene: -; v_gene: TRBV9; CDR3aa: CASSVGAANNSPLHF; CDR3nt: TGTGCCAGCAGCGTAGGGGCAGCTAATAATTCACCCCTCCACTTT
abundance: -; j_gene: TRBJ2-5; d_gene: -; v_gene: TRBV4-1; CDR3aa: CASSQVYGVVQETQYF; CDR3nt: TGCGCCAGCAGCCAAGTGTACGGGGTCGTCCAAGAGACCCAGTACTTC
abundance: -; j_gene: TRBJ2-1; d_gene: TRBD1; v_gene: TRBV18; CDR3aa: CASSPADRESEQFF; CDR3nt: TGTGCCAGCTCACCAGCGGACAGGGAGTCTGAGCAGTTCTTC
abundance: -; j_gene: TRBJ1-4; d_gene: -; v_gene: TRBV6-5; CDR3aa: CASSVQGVNEKLFF; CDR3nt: TGTGCCAGCAGCGTACAGGGAGTAAATGAAAAACTGTTTTTT
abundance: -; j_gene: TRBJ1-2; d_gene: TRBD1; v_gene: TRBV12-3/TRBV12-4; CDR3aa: CASSSGQVYGYTF; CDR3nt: TGTGCCAGCAGTTCGGGACAGGTATATGGCTACACCTTC
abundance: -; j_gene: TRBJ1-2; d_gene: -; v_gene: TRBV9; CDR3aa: CASSVDQQGGYTF; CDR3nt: TGTGCCAGCAGCGTAGATCAACAGGGCGGCTACACCTTC
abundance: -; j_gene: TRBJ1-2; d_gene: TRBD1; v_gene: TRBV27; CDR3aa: CASRYIMAPRDRGQFGYGYTF; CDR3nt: TGTGCCAGCAGATATATTATGGCCCCTCGGGACAGGGGGCAGTTCGGCTATGGCTACACCTTC
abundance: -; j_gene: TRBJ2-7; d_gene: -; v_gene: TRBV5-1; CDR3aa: CASSPGQSNREQYF; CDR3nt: TGCGCCAGCAGCCCCGGACAGAGCAATCGAGAGCAGTACTTC
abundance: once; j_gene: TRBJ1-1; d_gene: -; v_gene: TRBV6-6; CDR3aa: CANQNGVMNTEAFF; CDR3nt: TGTGCCAACCAAAACGGGGTAATGAACACTGAAGCTTTCTTT
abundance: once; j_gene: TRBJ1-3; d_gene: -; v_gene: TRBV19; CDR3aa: CASSIGDRGSGNTIYF; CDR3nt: TGTGCCAGTAGTATCGGCGACCGGGGCTCTGGAAACACCATATATTTT
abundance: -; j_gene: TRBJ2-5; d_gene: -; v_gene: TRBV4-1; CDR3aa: CASSQDGDTQETQYF; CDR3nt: TGCGCCAGCAGCCAAGATGGGGACACCCAAGAGACCCAGTACTTC
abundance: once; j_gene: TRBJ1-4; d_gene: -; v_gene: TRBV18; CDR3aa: CASSQGVRDEKLFF; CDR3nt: TGTGCCAGCTCACAAGGGGTACGAGATGAAAAACTGTTTTTT
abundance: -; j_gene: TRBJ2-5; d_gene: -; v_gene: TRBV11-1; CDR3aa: CASSRYQETQYF; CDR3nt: TGTGCCAGCAGCCGGTACCAAGAGACCCAGTACTTC
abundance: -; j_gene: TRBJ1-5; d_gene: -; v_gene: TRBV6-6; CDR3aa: CASSLPGNQPQHF; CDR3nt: TGTGCCAGCAGTTTGCCAGGGAATCAGCCCCAGCATTTT
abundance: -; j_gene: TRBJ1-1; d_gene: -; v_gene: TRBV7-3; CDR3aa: CASSFDGRRSTEAFF; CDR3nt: TGTGCCAGCAGCTTTGATGGGCGACGTAGCACTGAAGCTTTCTTT
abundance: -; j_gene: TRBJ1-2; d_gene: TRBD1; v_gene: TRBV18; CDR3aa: CASSPPGTGNYGYTF; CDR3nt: TGTGCCAGCTCACCACCAGGGACAGGGAACTATGGCTACACCTTC
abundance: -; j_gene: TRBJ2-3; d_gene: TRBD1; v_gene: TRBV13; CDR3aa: CASNHRDRGPADTQYF; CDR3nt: TGTGCCAGCAACCACCGGGACAGAGGCCCAGCAGATACGCAGTATTTT
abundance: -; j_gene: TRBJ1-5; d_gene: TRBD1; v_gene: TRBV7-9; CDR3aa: CASSPVPTGGNQPQHF; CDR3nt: TGTGCCAGCAGCCCTGTCCCGACAGGGGGCAATCAGCCCCAGCATTTT
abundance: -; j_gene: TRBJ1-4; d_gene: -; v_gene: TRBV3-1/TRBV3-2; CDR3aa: CASSQGGGALFF; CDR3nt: TGTGCCAGCAGCCAAGGGGGGGGAGCGCTGTTTTTT
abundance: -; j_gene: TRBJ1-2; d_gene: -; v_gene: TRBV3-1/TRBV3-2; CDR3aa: CASSQGLRRAINYGYTF; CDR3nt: TGTGCCAGCAGCCAAGGTTTAAGGAGGGCCATTAACTATGGCTACACCTTC
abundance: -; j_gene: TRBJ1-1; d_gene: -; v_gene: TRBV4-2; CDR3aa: CASSQSGYTEAFF; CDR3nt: TGTGCCAGCAGCCAATCCGGGTACACTGAAGCTTTCTTT
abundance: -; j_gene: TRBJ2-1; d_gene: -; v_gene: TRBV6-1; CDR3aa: CASSEIRNEQFF; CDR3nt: TGTGCCAGCAGTGAAATTAGAAATGAGCAGTTCTTC
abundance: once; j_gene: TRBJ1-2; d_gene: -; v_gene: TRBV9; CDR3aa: CASSVVQDHYGYTF; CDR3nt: TGTGCCAGCAGCGTAGTGCAGGATCACTATGGCTACACCTTC
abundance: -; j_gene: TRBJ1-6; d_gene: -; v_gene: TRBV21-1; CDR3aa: CPPRNSPLHF; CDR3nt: TGTCCCCCCAGGAATTCACCCCTCCACTTT
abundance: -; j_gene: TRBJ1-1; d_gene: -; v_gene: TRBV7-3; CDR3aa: CASSPLPGTLGAEAFF; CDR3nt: TGTGCCAGCAGCCCCCTACCCGGAACGCTGGGCGCTGAAGCTTTCTTT
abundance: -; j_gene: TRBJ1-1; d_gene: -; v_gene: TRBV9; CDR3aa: CASSTGQLTEAFF; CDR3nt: TGTGCCAGCAGCACTGGACAGCTTACTGAAGCTTTCTTT